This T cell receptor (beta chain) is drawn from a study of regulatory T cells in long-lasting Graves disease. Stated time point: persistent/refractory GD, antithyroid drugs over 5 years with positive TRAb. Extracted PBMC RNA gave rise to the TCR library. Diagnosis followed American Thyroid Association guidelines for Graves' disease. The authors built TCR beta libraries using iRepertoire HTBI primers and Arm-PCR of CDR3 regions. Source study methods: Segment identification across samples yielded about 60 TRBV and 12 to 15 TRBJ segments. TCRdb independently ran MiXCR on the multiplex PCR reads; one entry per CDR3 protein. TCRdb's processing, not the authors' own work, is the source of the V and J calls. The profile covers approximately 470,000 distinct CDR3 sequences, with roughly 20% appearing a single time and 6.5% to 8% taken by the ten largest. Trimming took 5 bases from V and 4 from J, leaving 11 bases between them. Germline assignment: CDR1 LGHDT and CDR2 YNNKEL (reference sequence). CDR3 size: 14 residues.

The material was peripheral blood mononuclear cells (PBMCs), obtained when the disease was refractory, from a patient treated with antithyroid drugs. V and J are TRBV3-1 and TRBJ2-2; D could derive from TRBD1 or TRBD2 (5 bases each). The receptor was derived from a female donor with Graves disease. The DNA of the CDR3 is TGTGCCAGCAGCTACCGGGACCGCACCGGGGAGCTGTTTTTT. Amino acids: CASSYRDRTGELFF.